These 17 T cell receptor beta chains share one sample of origin, sequenced in a study of shared clonotypes between healthy human individuals. The repertoire was sequenced with immunoSEQ multiplex PCR; TCRdb's copy has only in-frame clones and lacks some. The table lists over a million clones, 95% to 99% of them singletons. The sample consisted of naive CD4+ T cells sorted from blood. Subset described: CD45RA+ positively selected. These receptors all come from a young man in good health.

This chain connects TRBV28 to TRBJ2-3; 13 nucleotides match TRBD2. This CDR3 contains 14 residues. Germline loops: CDR1 MDHEN, CDR2 SYDVKM. V was clipped by 4 bases and J by 8 bases; unmatched bases: 3. The DNA for the CDR3 is TGTGCCAGCAGTTGGACTAGCGGGAGCGGTACGCAGTATTTT. Its translation is CASSWTSGSGTQYF.

V is TRBV15 and J is TRBJ1-5; no clear D. Germline V gives CDR1 LNHNV, CDR2 YYDKDF (reference sequence). V was pared by 2 bases and J by 1 base, with 9 bases between. The CDR3 length is 15 residues. The chain's CDR3 is CATSRRGLSNQPQHF. The CDR3 DNA reads TGTGCCACCAGCAGACGAGGGTTGAGCAATCAGCCCCAGCATTTT.

The V gene is TRBV7-2, the J gene TRBJ2-1; 11 bases align to TRBD2. V was pared by 5 bases and J by 6 bases, with 9 bases of the junction left unmatched. The germline V gene has CDR1 SGHTA and CDR2 FQGNSA. This CDR3 has 16 amino acids. CDR3 sequence (DNA): TGTGCCAGCAGCGACCCCTCCGGGACTAGCGGCAATGAGCAGTTCTTC. Its protein is CASSDPSGTSGNEQFF. Supplemented by reference TRBV7-2 and TRBJ2-1, the full variable domain reads GAGVSQSPSNKVTEKGKDVELRCDPISGHTALYWYRQSLGQGLEFLIYFQGNSAPDKSGLPSDRFSAERTGGSVSTLTIQRTQQEDSAVYLCASSDPSGTSGNEQFFGPGTRLTVL.

J is TRBJ2-1 and V is TRBV6-5, with D perhaps matching TRBD2 (5 bases). Trimming took 2 bases from V and 9 from J, leaving 11 bases between them. The CDR3 covers 13 residues. Per the germline V gene, CDR1 is MNHEY and CDR2 is SVGAGI. The DNA for the CDR3 is TGTGCCAGCAGTTACCGGACTGGCCTTGAGCAGTTCTTC. It yields the protein CASSYRTGLEQFF.

The CDR3: CASRLPEGWGIMNTEAFF. The CDR3 DNA reads TGTGCCAGCAGACTACCAGAAGGGTGGGGGATCATGAACACTGAAGCTTTCTTT. This chain links TRBV28 with TRBJ1-1; possible D gene TRBD1, 5 bases. The V gene's germline CDR1 is MDHEN and CDR2 SYDVKM. The CDR3 length is 18 residues. Trimming stripped 6 bases from V and 0 bases from J, with 23 bases between.

CDR3 nucleotides: TGTGCCAGCAGCTTAGATATAGCGGGAGTGTCCGAGCAGTACTTC. Protein: CASSLDIAGVSEQYF. The chain links TRBV11-2 to TRBJ2-7, with 9 bases matching TRBD2. CDR3 length equals 15 residues. Germline V gives CDR1 SGHAT, CDR2 FQNNGV. The V gene end was trimmed by 0 bases and the J gene end by 6 bases; junction bases not matched to a gene: 6.

The rearrangement joins TRBV6-5 to TRBJ2-5; TRBD1 is a possible D gene (6 bases). Trimming removed 2 bases at V and 5 bases at J, with 18 bases between. The CDR3 is 16 amino acids. In germline, CDR1 is MNHEY, CDR2 SVGAGI. CDR3 amino acids: CASSYQLQGIWETQYF. Here the CDR3 DNA reads TGTGCCAGCAGTTACCAACTACAGGGAATTTGGGAGACCCAGTACTTC.

This clone was seen only once. The V call is TRBV28, the J call TRBJ2-7; 8 bases agree with TRBD2. Germline lookup yields CDR1 MDHEN and CDR2 SYDVKM. V trimming: 5 bases; J trimming: 3 bases; junction bases outside the gene matches: 12. The CDR3 length is 16 residues. Here the CDR3 reads CASSPSPGTRGYEQYF. Here the CDR3 DNA reads TGTGCCAGCAGTCCCTCGCCGGGGACTAGAGGCTACGAGCAGTACTTC.

This chain uses TRBV7-9 with TRBJ2-1; 15 positions agree with TRBD2. The CDR3 loop spans 19 amino acids. With V trimmed by 1 base and J by 4 bases, 8 bases remained unmatched. CDR1 SEHNR and CDR2 FQNEAQ come from the germline V gene (reference sequence). The CDR3 spells CASSLVGLAGGLGYNEQFF. The CDR3 coding sequence is TGTGCCAGCAGCTTAGTGGGACTAGCGGGAGGACTCGGGTACAATGAGCAGTTCTTC.

The genes are TRBV28 and TRBJ2-7; D possibly corresponds to TRBD1 (6 bases). V lost 4 bases to trimming and J lost 0 bases, with 25 bases between them. CDR3 length: 19 amino acids. Germline loops: CDR1 MDHEN, CDR2 SYDVKM. The CDR3, as DNA: TGTGCCAGCAGTTCCCGAGAAACGACAGGAAATCACAGCTCCTACGAGCAGTACTTC. This sequence encodes CASSSRETTGNHSSYEQYF.

J is TRBJ1-1 and V is TRBV20-1; D not resolved. The CDR3 sequence is 10 residues long. Trimming pared 1 base from V and 10 bases from J, leaving 7 bases between. CDR1 is DFQATT and CDR2 is SNEGSKA in the germline V gene (reference sequence). DNA of the CDR3: TGCAGTGCTAGAGTTTCCGTAGCTTTCTTT. The encoded protein is CSARVSVAFF.

V usage is TRBV14 and J usage is TRBJ1-2, with TRBD1 matching over 9 bases. The germline CDR1 and CDR2 sequences are SGHDN and FVKESK. The J segment lost 8 bases and the V segment lost 0 bases, leaving 10 bases of the junction unmatched. This CDR3 is built from 16 residues. DNA for the CDR3: TGTGCCAGCAGCCAAGATCGAGGGACAGGGTTTAAAGGCTACACCTTC. Protein sequence: CASSQDRGTGFKGYTF.

The V gene is TRBV7-9, the J gene TRBJ2-2; TRBD1 matches 7 bases. With 4 bases clipped from V and 1 base from J, the junction kept 3 bases outside the gene matches. The CDR3 extends over 15 amino acids. Germline CDR1 reads SEHNR; CDR2 reads FQNEAQ (reference sequence). CDR3 bases: TGTGCCAGCAGCTCTAGACAGGGGAACACCGGGGAGCTGTTTTTT. Protein: CASSSRQGNTGELFF.

With respect to this clone: The DNA is omitted, as the CDR3 cannot be located on it reliably, and the CDR3 follows TCRdb's listing. V and J are TRBV28 and TRBJ2-7; the table's D call, TRBD1, has no DNA check behind it. Germline V gives CDR1 MDHEN, CDR2 SYDVKM. Termini included, the CDR3 measures 14 amino acids. The CDR3 loop reads CASSTSSPRNEQYF.

J is TRBJ1-4 and V is TRBV4-2; 8 bases agree with TRBD1. Trimming removed 0 bases from V and 7 bases from J; junction bases left unmatched: 4. This CDR3 comprises 15 residues. Germline loops: CDR1 LGHNA, CDR2 YNFKEQ. This CDR3 is CASSQEETGVEKLFF. CDR3 DNA sequence: TGTGCCAGCAGCCAAGAGGAGACAGGGGTTGAAAAACTGTTTTTT.

V is TRBV11-2 and J is TRBJ2-2; either TRBD1 or TRBD2 may fit D (7 bases each). In germline, CDR1 is SGHAT, CDR2 FQNNGV. Trimming removed 5 bases from V and 6 bases from J, with 19 bases in between. The CDR3 is 16 residues long. As DNA, the CDR3 is TGTGCCAGCAGCACGACCCCAGCAGGGGGGGCCGGGGAGCTGTTTTTT. This sequence encodes CASSTTPAGGAGELFF.

The chain recombines TRBV7-2 with TRBJ2-5; TRBD1 is a possible D gene (6 bases). The V and J ends lost 5 bases and 2 bases respectively, with 18 bases between them. The CDR3 is made up of 16 amino acids. Germline CDR1 is SGHTA and CDR2 is FQGNSA. The CDR3 nucleotides are TGTGCCAGCAGCACAGCCGTAGGGACACTACAAGAGACCCAGTACTTC. This gives the protein CASSTAVGTLQETQYF. The full variable domain, completed using reference TRBV7-2 and TRBJ2-5, is GAGVSQSPSNKVTEKGKDVELRCDPISGHTALYWYRQSLGQGLEFLIYFQGNSAPDKSGLPSDRFSAERTGGSVSTLTIQRTQQEDSAVYLCASSTAVGTLQETQYFGPGTRLLVL.